These 16 T cell receptor beta chains were sequenced from one sample in a study of T cells after yellow fever vaccination (dated by TCRdb to the late 2010s). The treatment or condition label, read with the paper, signifies: live attenuated yellow fever vaccine strain. Libraries were prepared through 5' RACE. Sequencing was carried out with an Illumina NovaSeq 6000. TCRdb cleaned the public reads at Q25 with fastp, built clones with MiXCR and kept in-frame beta chains. Identical CDR3 protein sequences are pooled into one entry, listed with their most common genes and DNA. Counted in this sample were 340,000 or so distinct CDR3 sequences; around 12% of them appeared once. 2.5% to 4% of the sample is taken by the ten largest. This material consisted of CD4+ T cells sorted from PBMCs, taken 15 days after the yellow fever booster vaccination. Receptor source: a young man who received the YFV17D yellow fever vaccine.

At least ten counts were recorded for this clonotype. The chain combines TRBV4-2 with TRBJ1-5; 7 bases are a match to TRBD1. Germline CDR1 and CDR2: LGHNA and YNFKEQ. The CDR3 is 14 amino acids. V trimming: 8 bases; J trimming: 5 bases; junction bases outside the gene matches: 9. CDR3 coding DNA: TGTGCCAGCTCATCCGGGACAGCGGATCAGCCCCAGCATTTT. It specifies CASSSGTADQPQHF.

The chain is built from TRBV29-1 and TRBJ2-3, with D hard to call. V was trimmed by 1 base and J by 14 bases, leaving 13 bases between them. Germline V gives CDR1 SQVTM, CDR2 ANQGSEA. CDR3 size: 11 residues. This chain's CDR3 is CSVEVVLRRYF. The CDR3 nucleotides read TGCAGCGTTGAAGTCGTCCTCCGTCGGTATTTT.

This rearrangement joins TRBV7-2 to TRBJ1-2, with D maybe TRBD1 (6 bases). Germline V lookup: CDR1 SGHTA, CDR2 FQGNSA. The CDR3 is made up of 14 amino acids. Trimming left V 3 bases short and J 5 bases short, with 13 bases between. The CDR3 spells CASSLGAQGYGYTF. CDR3 bases: TGTGCCAGCAGCTTGGGGGCGCAGGGGTATGGCTACACCTTC.

The chain has TRBV12-3 or TRBV12-4 and TRBJ1-2; D not resolved. V gave up 7 bases and J gave up 8 bases, with 17 bases separating them. CDR3 size: 13 residues. The DNA of the CDR3 is TGTGCCAGCAACCATGGGGTATCTTCCGGCTACACCTTC. Its protein product is CASNHGVSSGYTF.

In this sample, this clonotype turned up a few times. V is TRBV19 and J is TRBJ1-2; D might be TRBD1 (6 bases). The CDR3 loop spans 13 amino acids. CDR1 LNHDA and CDR2 SQIVND come from the germline V gene (reference sequence). V was trimmed by 7 bases and J by 3 bases, leaving 12 bases between them. The CDR3 loop is CASTPGGYYGYTF. For the CDR3, the DNA is TGTGCCAGTACACCCGGGGGCTACTATGGCTACACCTTC. The full variable domain, completed using reference TRBV19 and TRBJ1-2, is DGGITQSPKYLFRKEGQNVTLSCEQNLNHDAMYWYRQDPGQGLRLIYYSQIVNDFQKGDIAEGYSVSREKKESFPLTVTSAQKNPTAFYLCASTPGGYYGYTFGSGTRLTVV.

This chain links TRBV5-6 with TRBJ1-1; no reliable D call. The germline CDR1 and CDR2 sequences are SGHDT and YYEEEE. This CDR3 has 14 amino acids. Trimming took 1 base from V and 4 from J, leaving 11 bases between them. The CDR3 loop reads CASSLLISFTEAFF. The DNA for the CDR3 is TGTGCCAGCAGCTTGTTAATAAGTTTCACTGAAGCTTTCTTT.

The J gene is TRBJ2-2, the V gene TRBV30, with D possibly being TRBD1 or TRBD2 (5 bases each). CDR1 is GTSNPN, CDR2 SVGIG, per germline (reference sequence). CDR3 length: 10 amino acids. V lost 5 bases and J lost 9, with 7 bases in between. DNA for the CDR3: TGTGCCTGGGGGACCCGGGAGCTGTTTTTT. This codes for CAWGTRELFF. The full variable domain, with the rest looked up from reference TRBV30 and TRBJ2-2, is SQTIHQWPATLVQPVGSPLSLECTVEGTSNPNLYWYRQAAGRGLQLLFYSVGIGQISSEVPQNLSASRPQDRQFILSSKKLLLSDSGFYLCAWGTRELFFGEGSRLTVL.

This clonotype was seen only a few times. The CDR3, as DNA: TGCAGTGCTAGATCGGGAGCGGCTGGGGGCAACACTGAAGCTTTCTTT. It translates to CSARSGAAGGNTEAFF. The chain combines TRBV20-1 with TRBJ1-1; TRBD1 might be the D (6 bases). The germline gives CDR1 DFQATT, CDR2 SNEGSKA (reference sequence). Trimming stripped 2 bases from V and 2 bases from J, with 18 bases between. The CDR3 is 16 amino acids.

Points on this clonotype: At one boundary the junction diverges from the germline segment, which might be a read error. V and J are TRBV7-7 and TRBJ2-5, with 9 nucleotides matching TRBD2. CDR1 SSHAT and CDR2 FNYEAQ come from the germline V gene (reference sequence). The CDR3 has 16 residues. The CDR3 region has the DNA TGTGCTAGCAGCTTACAGCGGGGGGACCTCCTAGGGGCCCAGTACTTC. This codes for CASSLQRGDLLGAQYF.

The chain links TRBV20-1 to TRBJ1-2; D gene ambiguous. The CDR3 sequence is 12 residues long. V lost 0 bases and J 7 bases, leaving 9 bases between the germline ends. Germline CDR1 is DFQATT and CDR2 is SNEGSKA (reference sequence). CDR3 region: CSARDHGSGYTF. DNA for the CDR3: TGCAGTGCTAGAGATCATGGGAGTGGCTACACCTTC.

This clonotype was counted many times. CDR3 region: CASSLGQGALESEQYF. Here the CDR3 DNA reads TGTGCCAGCAGCTTAGGACAGGGGGCCTTGGAGTCCGAGCAGTACTTC. The rearrangement uses TRBV7-9 and TRBJ2-7; 10 bases line up with TRBD1. The V gene's germline CDR1 is SEHNR and CDR2 FQNEAQ (reference sequence). This CDR3 has 16 amino acids. V gave up 1 base and J gave up 6 bases; unmatched junction bases: 9. The variable domain in full, completed from reference TRBV7-9 and TRBJ2-7, reads DTGVSQNPRHKITKRGQNVTFRCDPISEHNRLYWYRQTLGQGPEFLTYFQNEAQLEKSRLLSDRFSAERPKGSFSTLEIQRTEQGDSAMYLCASSLGQGALESEQYFGPGTRLTVT.

The rearrangement joins TRBV5-1 to TRBJ2-3, with 7 positions matching TRBD1. V shed 4 bases and J 2 bases; nucleotides not matched to a gene: 7. Per the germline V gene, CDR1 is SGHRS and CDR2 is YFSETQ. There are 15 residues in the CDR3. The CDR3 DNA reads as TGCGCCAGCAGCACGGGACAGTTAATCACAGATACGCAGTATTTT. Its protein product is CASSTGQLITDTQYF. The variable domain in full, with the rest retrieved from reference TRBV5-1 and TRBJ2-3, is KAGVTQTPRYLIKTRGQQVTLSCSPISGHRSVSWYQQTPGQGLQFLFEYFSETQRNKGNFPGRFSGRQFSNSRSEMNVSTLELGDSALYLCASSTGQLITDTQYFGPGTRLTVL.

The rearrangement uses TRBV11-2 and TRBJ2-3; 9 bases fit TRBD2. The CDR3 is 15 amino acids. In germline, CDR1 is SGHAT, CDR2 FQNNGV. After removal of 5 bases from V and 1 base from J, the junction contained 4 bases not matched to a gene. The chain's CDR3 is CASSPWTSGTDTQYF. In DNA, the CDR3 is TGTGCCAGCAGCCCTTGGACTAGCGGCACAGATACGCAGTATTTT.

The chain has TRBV25-1 and TRBJ1-2, with 7 bases matching TRBD1. Trimming cost V 4 bases and J 8 bases; bases outside gene matches: 10. The CDR3 sequence is 14 residues long. Germline V gives CDR1 MGHDK, CDR2 SYGVNS. CDR3 amino acids: CASSAVDRYAGYTF. In DNA, the CDR3 is TGTGCCAGCAGTGCCGTGGACAGGTACGCAGGCTACACCTTC.

The chain joins TRBV10-3 to TRBJ2-3; TRBD2 agrees at 12 bases. Germline-derived CDR1 and CDR2 are ENHRY and SYGVKD. The CDR3 covers 18 residues. V lost 0 bases, J lost 2 bases, and 6 bases stayed unmatched. CDR3 sequence (DNA): TGTGCCATCAGTGAGTCGTCCCTAGCGGGGGGGATCACAGATACGCAGTATTTT. Amino acids: CAISESSLAGGITDTQYF.

This clonotype was observed a handful of times. V and J are TRBV15 and TRBJ1-2, with D uncertain. The CDR3 sequence is 15 residues long. The ends were cut back, 0 bases at V and 1 base at J, with 9 bases in the middle. Germline assignment: CDR1 LNHNV and CDR2 YYDKDF (reference sequence). CDR3 sequence: CATSRDEQSNYGYTF. The CDR3 DNA reads as TGTGCCACCAGCAGAGACGAGCAGAGTAACTATGGCTACACCTTC. Supplemented by reference TRBV15 and TRBJ1-2, the full variable domain reads DAMVIQNPRYQVTQFGKPVTLSCSQTLNHNVMYWYQQKSSQAPKLLFHYYDKDFNNEADTPDNFQSRRPNTSFCFLDIRSPGLGDTAMYLCATSRDEQSNYGYTFGSGTRLTVV.